This T cell receptor (beta chain) was profiled in a study of neoadjuvant anti-PD-1 for oral cavity cancer. Study results and limitations: Higher pretreatment blood Treg/Th17 ratios correlated with higher pretreatment blood and lower post-treatment tumor TCRbeta clonality.

This CDR3 has 15 amino acids. CDR1 and CDR2 from the germline V gene are SNHLY and FYNNEI. After removal of 4 bases from V and 6 bases from J, the junction contained 8 bases not matched to a gene. The protocol was immunoSEQ multiplex PCR, while the TCRdb copy is restricted to in-frame clones and leaves out a portion. The sample shows some 9,500 clones, 68% of them seen only once. This clone was recorded a few times. No antigen is known for it. Time point described: after neoadjuvant nivolumab, at surgical resection. This material consisted of PBMCs, taken after nivolumab (anti-PD-1) treatment. The chain is built from TRBV2 and TRBJ1-5; 8 nucleotides align to TRBD1. This clonotype was sampled from a person aged 40-85 years with oral cavity squamous cell carcinoma. CDR3 in DNA: TGTGCCAGCAGTGCTGGGACAGGTCGGTTTCAGCCCCAGCATTTT. Protein sequence: CASSAGTGRFQPQHF.